The T cell receptor beta chain under discussion was sequenced for a study of blood T cell repertoires in COVID-19. On the study more broadly: T cells, B-cell-depleted T cells, or PBMCs provided the cDNA or gDNA that served as material.

CDR3 size: 17 residues. The germline V gene has CDR1 KGHDR and CDR2 SFDVKD. The ends were cut back, 3 bases at V and 0 bases at J, with 11 bases in the middle. Under the authors' procedure: How many nucleated cells were present was estimated from reference gene primer amplification. Assay: immunoSEQ multiplex PCR; the TCRdb copy retains only in-frame clones and omits some. V, J and clone size are taken as reported in that table, and D and trimming were inferred from the DNA itself. The table shows about 190,000 clones, with less than 90% occurring only once. The V gene is TRBV24-1, the J gene TRBJ2-6; D may be TRBD2 (5 bases). Source material: peripheral blood. This clonotype was obtained from a man aged 30 to 45 with acute or convalescent COVID-19. DNA for the CDR3: TGTGCCACCAGTGATCGGGGATTCTCCTCTGGGGCCAACGTCCTGACTTTC. Its translation is CATSDRGFSSGANVLTF.